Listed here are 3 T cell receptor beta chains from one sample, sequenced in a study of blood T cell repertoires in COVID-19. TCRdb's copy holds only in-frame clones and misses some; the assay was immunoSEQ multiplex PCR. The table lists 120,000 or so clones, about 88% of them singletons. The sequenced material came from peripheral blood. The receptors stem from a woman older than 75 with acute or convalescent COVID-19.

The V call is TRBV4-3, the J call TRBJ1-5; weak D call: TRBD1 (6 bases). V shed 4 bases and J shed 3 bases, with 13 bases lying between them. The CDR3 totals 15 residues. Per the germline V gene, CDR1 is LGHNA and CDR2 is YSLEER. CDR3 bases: TGCGCCAGCAGCCGCCAGACAGGCCTCAATCAGCCCCAGCATTTT. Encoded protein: CASSRQTGLNQPQHF.

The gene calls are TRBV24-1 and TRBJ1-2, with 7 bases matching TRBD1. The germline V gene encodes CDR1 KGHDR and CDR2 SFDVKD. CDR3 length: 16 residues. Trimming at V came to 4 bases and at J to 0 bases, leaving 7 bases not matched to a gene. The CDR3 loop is CATSDPGTASNYGYTF. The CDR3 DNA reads TGTGCCACCAGTGACCCCGGGACAGCTTCTAACTATGGCTACACCTTC.

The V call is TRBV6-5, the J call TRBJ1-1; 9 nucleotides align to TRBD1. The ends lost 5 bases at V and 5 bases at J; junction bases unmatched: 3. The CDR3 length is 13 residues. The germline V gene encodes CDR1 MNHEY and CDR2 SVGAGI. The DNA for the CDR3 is TGTGCCAGCAGTCACGGGACAGGGACTGAAGCTTTCTTT. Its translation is CASSHGTGTEAFF.